Listed below are T cell receptor beta chains from one sample, sequenced in a study of shared clonotypes between healthy human individuals. Profiling relied on immunoSEQ multiplex PCR, and the TCRdb table lists in-frame clones only, not all of them. This table has about 2.1 million clones, 80% to 95% appearing once. The sequencing sample was made of naive CD8+ T cells from PBMCs. These receptors originate from a man between 18 and 29 years old in good health. Some clones in this sample may be carry-over from other donors' samples. The CDR3 runs from the conserved cysteine through the conserved F or W. A D gene is named only where the DNA matches it firmly. Clone size is shown for a subset of rows, as once, few, many or a class of expanded clone.

>NA|TRBJ2-7|TRBV7-2|TRBD1
CASSRDQGVGTYEQYF
TGTGCCAGCAGCCGAGACCAGGGGGTGGGAACCTACGAGCAGTACTTC
>NA|TRBJ2-7|TRBV20-1|NA
CSARDAGGIYF
TGCAGTGCTAGAGATGCAGGGGGGATCTACTTC
>once|TRBJ1-1|TRBV4-3|TRBD1
CASSQVNRGNTEAFF
TGCGCCAGCAGCCAAGTTAACAGGGGAAACACTGAAGCTTTCTTT
>NA|TRBJ1-4|TRBV6-5|NA
CASSYSGGSGEKLFF
TGTGCCAGCAGTTACTCGGGGGGGAGCGGTGAAAAACTGTTTTTT
>NA|TRBJ2-5|TRBV5-1|TRBD2
CASSSASGREIVQTQYF
TGCGCCAGCAGCTCGGCTTCGGGGCGGGAGATAGTGCAGACCCAGTACTTC
>NA|TRBJ2-7|TRBV27|TRBD1
CASSLGRGTGVGDEQYF
TGTGCCAGCAGCCTAGGGAGAGGGACAGGGGTTGGCGACGAGCAGTACTTC
>NA|TRBJ2-3|TRBV28|TRBD1
CASSSHRDRNTDTQYF
TGTGCCAGCAGTTCCCACCGGGACAGAAACACAGATACGCAGTATTTT
>NA|TRBJ2-1|TRBV27|TRBD2
CASSLFTLSGSVGNEQFF
TGTGCCAGCAGTTTATTTACCTTAAGCGGGAGTGTGGGCAATGAGCAGTTCTTC
>NA|TRBJ2-3|TRBV28|NA
CASSTRGVVGPDTQYF
TGTGCCAGCAGTACCAGGGGAGTTGTTGGCCCGGATACGCAGTATTTT
>NA|TRBJ1-3|TRBV30|NA
CAWVNRAHSGNTIYF
TGTGCCTGGGTGAACAGGGCGCATTCTGGAAACACCATATATTTT
>NA|TRBJ1-2|TRBV11-2|NA
CASSLVSGRINGYTF
TGTGCCAGCAGCTTAGTCTCAGGGCGCATTAATGGCTACACCTTC